The rows below give T cell receptor beta chains drawn from one sample of a study of T cells in Graves' hyperthyroidism and ophthalmopathy. A single record per CDR3 protein comes from TCRdb applying MiXCR to the multiplex PCR reads. This sample carries approximately 620,000 distinct CDR3 sequences, 16% of them seen once, and the ten largest clones take roughly 3.5%. The sample taken for sequencing was blood. These receptors came from a woman between 40 and 55 years old with Graves' ophthalmopathy. The CDR3 runs from the conserved cysteine through the conserved F or W. The D gene is left open where the match is weak. Some rows have no size entry. The others give once, few or many, or a class for an expanded clone.

D gene: TRBD1; V gene: TRBV29-1; clone size: few; J gene: TRBJ2-7; CDR3 protein: CSARDREANEQYF; CDR3 DNA: TGCAGCGCGAGGGACAGGGAGGCGAACGAGCAGTACTTC
D gene: .; V gene: TRBV7-2; clone size: many; J gene: TRBJ1-1; CDR3 protein: CASSLSSGSTEAFF; CDR3 DNA: TGTGCCAGCAGCTTATCATCTGGGAGCACTGAAGCTTTCTTT
D gene: TRBD2; V gene: TRBV20-1; clone size: .; J gene: TRBJ2-3; CDR3 protein: CSATRASGGRTDTQYF; CDR3 DNA: TGCAGTGCCACGAGGGCTAGCGGGGGCCGCACAGATACGCAGTATTTT
D gene: .; V gene: TRBV20-1; clone size: .; J gene: TRBJ2-5; CDR3 protein: CSAREWETQYF; CDR3 DNA: TGCAGTGCTAGGGAGTGGGAGACCCAGTACTTC
D gene: TRBD2; V gene: TRBV7-3; clone size: few; J gene: TRBJ2-2; CDR3 protein: CASSFAGGPETGELFF; CDR3 DNA: TGTGCCAGCAGCTTTGCGGGAGGGCCGGAAACCGGGGAGCTGTTTTTT
D gene: .; V gene: TRBV11-2; clone size: many; J gene: TRBJ1-1; CDR3 protein: CASSLDGYRNTEAFF; CDR3 DNA: TGTGCCAGCAGCTTAGATGGGTATCGGAACACTGAAGCTTTCTTT
D gene: TRBD2; V gene: TRBV29-1; clone size: many; J gene: TRBJ2-1; CDR3 protein: CSVFAFGGASGETDEQFF; CDR3 DNA: TGCAGCGTTTTTGCATTCGGAGGGGCTAGCGGGGAGACCGATGAGCAGTTCTTC
D gene: .; V gene: TRBV27; clone size: .; J gene: TRBJ1-5; CDR3 protein: CASSFWGSNQPQHF; CDR3 DNA: TGTGCCAGCAGTTTCTGGGGTAGCAATCAGCCCCAGCATTTT
D gene: .; V gene: TRBV20-1; clone size: many; J gene: TRBJ2-5; CDR3 protein: CSATRALGVSETQYF; CDR3 DNA: TGCAGTGCTACCCGGGCCTTAGGCGTGTCGGAGACCCAGTACTTC
D gene: .; V gene: TRBV15; clone size: .; J gene: TRBJ1-5; CDR3 protein: CATSPSSTDLGPQHF; CDR3 DNA: TGTGCCACCAGCCCAAGTTCGACCGACTTAGGACCCCAGCATTTT
D gene: .; V gene: TRBV20-1; clone size: few; J gene: TRBJ1-5; CDR3 protein: CSASPGAMGNQPQHF; CDR3 DNA: TGCAGTGCTAGTCCCGGGGCTATGGGGAATCAGCCCCAGCATTTT
D gene: .; V gene: TRBV3-1; clone size: many; J gene: TRBJ2-4; CDR3 protein: CASSQDLSLAKNIQYF; CDR3 DNA: TGTGCCAGCAGCCAAGATTTGAGTCTAGCCAAAAACATTCAGTACTTC
D gene: TRBD1; V gene: TRBV5-1; clone size: many; J gene: TRBJ2-3; CDR3 protein: CASSLAPQGSTDTQYF; CDR3 DNA: TGCGCCAGCAGCTTGGCCCCACAGGGGAGCACAGATACGCAGTATTTT
D gene: TRBD2; V gene: TRBV5-1; clone size: many; J gene: TRBJ2-5; CDR3 protein: CASSIRAGAETQYF; CDR3 DNA: TGCGCCAGCAGCATAAGAGCGGGAGCGGAGACCCAGTACTTC
D gene: .; V gene: TRBV7-9; clone size: many; J gene: TRBJ1-1; CDR3 protein: CASSLEWGNTEAFF; CDR3 DNA: TGTGCCAGCAGCTTAGAGTGGGGGAACACTGAAGCTTTCTTT
D gene: .; V gene: TRBV27; clone size: many; J gene: TRBJ2-2; CDR3 protein: CASSLVIGDTGELFF; CDR3 DNA: TGTGCCAGCAGTTTAGTAATCGGGGACACCGGGGAGCTGTTTTTT
D gene: .; V gene: TRBV11-2; clone size: many; J gene: TRBJ2-1; CDR3 protein: CASSLTSSEQFF; CDR3 DNA: TGTGCCAGCAGCTTAACTAGCAGTGAGCAGTTCTTC
D gene: .; V gene: TRBV3-1; clone size: many; J gene: TRBJ2-3; CDR3 protein: CASSQDLFLGTDTQYF; CDR3 DNA: TGTGCCAGCAGCCAAGATCTATTTTTGGGGACAGATACGCAGTATTTT
D gene: TRBD1; V gene: TRBV30; clone size: many; J gene: TRBJ1-1; CDR3 protein: CAWESGTGFFAEAFF; CDR3 DNA: TGTGCCTGGGAGTCCGGGACAGGGTTTTTCGCTGAAGCTTTCTTT
D gene: .; V gene: TRBV28; clone size: many; J gene: TRBJ1-1; CDR3 protein: CASSSPVNRDRNTEAFF; CDR3 DNA: TGTGCCAGCAGTTCCCCCGTAAACAGGGATCGGAACACTGAAGCTTTCTTT
D gene: .; V gene: TRBV12-3/TRBV12-4; clone size: many; J gene: TRBJ2-7; CDR3 protein: CASSQTTTYEQYF; CDR3 DNA: TGTGCCAGCAGTCAGACTACTACCTACGAGCAGTACTTC
D gene: .; V gene: TRBV18; clone size: many; J gene: TRBJ2-7; CDR3 protein: CASSPGAEEAYEQYF; CDR3 DNA: TGTGCCAGCTCACCAGGGGCCGAGGAGGCCTACGAGCAGTACTTC
D gene: TRBD1; V gene: TRBV7-9; clone size: .; J gene: TRBJ2-2; CDR3 protein: CASSYRQGGSGELFF; CDR3 DNA: TGTGCCAGCAGCTACCGACAGGGGGGTTCCGGGGAGCTGTTTTTT
D gene: .; V gene: TRBV20-1; clone size: many; J gene: TRBJ2-5; CDR3 protein: CSARGRGHAGQETQYF; CDR3 DNA: TGCAGTGCTAGAGGCCGAGGCCACGCGGGTCAAGAGACCCAGTACTTC
D gene: .; V gene: TRBV29-1; clone size: .; J gene: TRBJ2-4; CDR3 protein: CSVEGPRANIQYF; CDR3 DNA: TGCAGCGTTGAAGGGCCACGGGCAAACATTCAGTACTTC
D gene: TRBD1; V gene: TRBV20-1; clone size: few; J gene: TRBJ1-5; CDR3 protein: CSAGTQGGRTYSNQPQHF; CDR3 DNA: TGCAGTGCCGGGACACAGGGGGGGAGAACATATAGCAATCAGCCCCAGCATTTT
D gene: TRBD2; V gene: TRBV28; clone size: many; J gene: TRBJ2-3; CDR3 protein: CASSSSHYSGSGPDTQYF; CDR3 DNA: TGTGCCAGCAGTTCTTCACATTATAGCGGGAGCGGTCCAGATACGCAGTATTTT
D gene: .; V gene: TRBV2; clone size: few; J gene: TRBJ1-2; CDR3 protein: CASSAGQDYGYTF; CDR3 DNA: TGTGCCAGCAGTGCCGGGCAGGACTATGGCTACACCTTC
D gene: .; V gene: TRBV6-1; clone size: few; J gene: TRBJ2-7; CDR3 protein: CATGVGFEQYF; CDR3 DNA: TGTGCCACAGGGGTTGGGTTCGAGCAGTACTTC
D gene: .; V gene: TRBV29-1; clone size: .; J gene: TRBJ2-1; CDR3 protein: CSVGEDEQFF; CDR3 DNA: TGCAGCGTAGGTGAGGATGAGCAGTTCTTC
D gene: .; V gene: TRBV11-1; clone size: many; J gene: TRBJ2-1; CDR3 protein: CASSLLDRPSYNEQFF; CDR3 DNA: TGTGCCAGCAGCTTACTCGACAGGCCGTCCTACAATGAGCAGTTCTTC
D gene: .; V gene: TRBV2; clone size: many; J gene: TRBJ1-6; CDR3 protein: CASSRRGPEAGNSPLHF; CDR3 DNA: TGTGCCAGCAGCAGAAGGGGACCCGAGGCGGGAAATTCACCCCTCCACTTT
D gene: .; V gene: TRBV11-2; clone size: many; J gene: TRBJ2-7; CDR3 protein: CASSLVHSGTNYEQYF; CDR3 DNA: TGTGCCAGCAGCTTAGTGCACTCCGGGACCAACTACGAGCAGTACTTC
D gene: .; V gene: TRBV2; clone size: many; J gene: TRBJ1-6; CDR3 protein: CASSEHRSGSPLHF; CDR3 DNA: TGTGCCAGCAGTGAGCACAGGAGTGGATCACCCCTCCACTTT
D gene: TRBD2; V gene: TRBV20-1; clone size: few; J gene: TRBJ2-5; CDR3 protein: CSARAGRGGLETQYF; CDR3 DNA: TGCAGTGCTAGAGCGGGGCGGGGGGGCTTGGAGACCCAGTACTTC
D gene: TRBD2; V gene: TRBV27; clone size: .; J gene: TRBJ2-3; CDR3 protein: CTSSLTSGSIDTQYF; CDR3 DNA: TGTACCAGCAGCCTGACTAGCGGGAGTATAGATACGCAGTATTTT
D gene: .; V gene: TRBV15; clone size: .; J gene: TRBJ2-5; CDR3 protein: CATSRDNGGRQETQYF; CDR3 DNA: TGTGCCACCAGCAGAGATAACGGGGGCCGCCAAGAGACCCAGTACTTC
D gene: TRBD1; V gene: TRBV20-1; clone size: .; J gene: TRBJ2-7; CDR3 protein: CSAIPGQGRVYEQYF; CDR3 DNA: TGCAGCGCAATACCGGGACAGGGGAGAGTCTACGAGCAGTACTTC
D gene: .; V gene: TRBV11-3; clone size: .; J gene: TRBJ2-5; CDR3 protein: CASSLYSSVRVQETQYF; CDR3 DNA: TGTGCCAGCAGCTTATACAGTTCAGTCAGGGTCCAAGAGACCCAGTACTTC
D gene: TRBD2; V gene: TRBV4-1; clone size: .; J gene: TRBJ2-2; CDR3 protein: CASSDWASGRAYTGELFF; CDR3 DNA: TGCGCCAGCAGCGACTGGGCTAGCGGGAGGGCCTACACCGGGGAGCTGTTTTTT
D gene: TRBD1; V gene: TRBV27; clone size: .; J gene: TRBJ2-7; CDR3 protein: CASTTNRGSWYEQYF; CDR3 DNA: TGTGCCAGCACCACAAACAGGGGTTCTTGGTACGAGCAGTACTTC
D gene: .; V gene: TRBV6-1; clone size: few; J gene: TRBJ1-2; CDR3 protein: CASSEFFDGYTF; CDR3 DNA: TGTGCCAGCAGTGAGTTTTTTGATGGCTACACCTTC
D gene: .; V gene: TRBV7-9; clone size: many; J gene: TRBJ2-1; CDR3 protein: CASSPRLVQQFGLNNEQFF; CDR3 DNA: TGTGCCAGCAGCCCTCGACTAGTACAGCAATTTGGCCTTAACAATGAGCAGTTCTTC
D gene: TRBD1; V gene: TRBV6-5; clone size: many; J gene: TRBJ2-7; CDR3 protein: CASSYRLGQNYEQYF; CDR3 DNA: TGTGCCAGCAGTTACCGACTGGGACAGAACTACGAGCAGTACTTC
D gene: .; V gene: TRBV19; clone size: .; J gene: TRBJ2-1; CDR3 protein: CASSGERLGREQFF; CDR3 DNA: TGTGCCAGTAGTGGGGAGCGGCTGGGCAGGGAGCAGTTCTTC
D gene: .; V gene: TRBV5-5; clone size: .; J gene: TRBJ2-1; CDR3 protein: CASSPGIRGGEQFF; CDR3 DNA: TGTGCCAGCAGCCCCGGGATCCGAGGCGGTGAGCAGTTCTTC
D gene: TRBD2; V gene: TRBV11-2; clone size: many; J gene: TRBJ2-3; CDR3 protein: CASSLFEAGVISAQYF; CDR3 DNA: TGTGCCAGCAGCTTGTTCGAAGCGGGGGTAATTTCTGCGCAGTATTTT
D gene: .; V gene: TRBV11-2; clone size: many; J gene: TRBJ2-1; CDR3 protein: CASSYPDREDNEQFF; CDR3 DNA: TGTGCCAGCAGTTATCCCGATAGGGAGGACAATGAGCAGTTCTTC
D gene: .; V gene: TRBV7-6; clone size: few; J gene: TRBJ1-3; CDR3 protein: CASIIARMEYGVSSGNTIYF; CDR3 DNA: TGTGCCAGCATCATCGCCCGCATGGAATACGGCGTCTCCTCTGGAAACACCATATATTTT
D gene: .; V gene: TRBV7-8; clone size: .; J gene: TRBJ1-3; CDR3 protein: CASRGVREGNTIYF; CDR3 DNA: TGTGCCAGCAGGGGAGTTAGGGAGGGAAACACCATATATTTT
D gene: TRBD1; V gene: TRBV5-1; clone size: few; J gene: TRBJ1-4; CDR3 protein: CASSTGDSREKLFF; CDR3 DNA: TGCGCCAGCAGCACAGGGGATTCAAGAGAAAAACTGTTTTTT
D gene: .; V gene: TRBV27; clone size: many; J gene: TRBJ2-7; CDR3 protein: CASSSLNWEAPFYEQYF; CDR3 DNA: TGTGCCAGCAGTTCCCTAAATTGGGAAGCACCTTTCTACGAGCAGTACTTC